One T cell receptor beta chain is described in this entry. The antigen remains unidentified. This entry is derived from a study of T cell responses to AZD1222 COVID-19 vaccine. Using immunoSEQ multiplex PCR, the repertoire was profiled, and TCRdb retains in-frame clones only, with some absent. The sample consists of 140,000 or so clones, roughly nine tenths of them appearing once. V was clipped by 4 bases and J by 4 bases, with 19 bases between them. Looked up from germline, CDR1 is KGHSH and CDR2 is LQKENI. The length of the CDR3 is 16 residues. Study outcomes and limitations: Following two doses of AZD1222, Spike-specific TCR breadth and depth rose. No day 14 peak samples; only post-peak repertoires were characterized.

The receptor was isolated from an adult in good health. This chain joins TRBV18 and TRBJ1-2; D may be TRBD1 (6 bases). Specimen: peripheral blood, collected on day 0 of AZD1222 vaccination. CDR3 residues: CASSLTTIQGGYGYTF. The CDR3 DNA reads TGTGCCAGCTCACTAACGACGATACAGGGTGGCTATGGCTACACCTTC.